This T cell receptor beta chain was retrieved from a study of cytomegalovirus exposure and HLA in healthy donors. This clone was observed once. Germline CDR1 and CDR2: SGHTA and FQGNSA. V was trimmed by 4 bases and J by 8 bases, leaving 17 bases between them. The CDR3 has 15 residues. The PCR contained 60 Vbeta and 13 Jbeta primers. Assay used: immunoSEQ multiplex PCR; TCRdb lists only in-frame clones, some missing. Of 65,000 to 75,000 clones in the sample, roughly 65% are singletons; the top ten hold around 1.9%. The chain couples TRBV7-2 to TRBJ1-4; a possible D gene is TRBD1 (5 bases). The receptor was isolated from a woman in her thirties in good health and CMV-seronegative. Sequencing was done on a sample of PBMCs. The CDR3 sequence is CASSSSQGGREKLFF. CDR3 bases: TGTGCCAGCAGCTCTAGCCAGGGAGGACGGGAAAAACTGTTTTTT.